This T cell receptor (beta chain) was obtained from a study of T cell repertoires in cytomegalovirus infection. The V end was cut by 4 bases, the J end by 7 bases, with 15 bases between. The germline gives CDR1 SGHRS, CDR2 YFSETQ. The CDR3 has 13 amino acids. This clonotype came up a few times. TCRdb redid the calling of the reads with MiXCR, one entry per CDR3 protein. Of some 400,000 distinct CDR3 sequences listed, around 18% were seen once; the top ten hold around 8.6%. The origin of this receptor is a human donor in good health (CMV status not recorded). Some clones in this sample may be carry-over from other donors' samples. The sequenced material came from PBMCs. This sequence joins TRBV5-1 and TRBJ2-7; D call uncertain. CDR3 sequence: CASSEGPFGEQYF. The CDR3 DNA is TGCGCCAGCAGCGAAGGCCCCTTCGGGGAGCAGTACTTC.